This TCR beta chain emerged from a study of blood T cells in healthy people across ages. Study findings and constraints: Getting older went along with TCR beta diversity per million T cells dropping roughly linearly.

Sample-barcoded 5' priming and a J-beta primer mix drove a second PCR of roughly 6 to 12 cycles. TCRdb used MiXCR to reprocess the 5' RACE reads, holding one entry per CDR3 protein. The sample includes about 1.8 million distinct CDR3 sequences, around 48% seen only once; the top ten take around 2.1%. The ends lost 0 bases at V and 7 bases at J; junction bases unmatched: 8. This CDR3 spans 15 amino acids. Germline V gene lookup returns CDR1 MNHEY and CDR2 SVGAGI. With respect to this clonotype: The antigen is undetermined.

Per sample, extraction of total RNA gave at least 6 micrograms in every case. Sequencing input: blood. The origin of this receptor is a woman aged 40 to 50 in good health. The chain carries TRBV6-5 and TRBJ2-7; the match to TRBD1 covers 8 bases. The CDR3 sequence is CASSYSGDRRDEQYF. For the CDR3, the DNA is TGTGCCAGCAGTTACTCGGGGGACAGGAGAGATGAGCAGTACTTC.